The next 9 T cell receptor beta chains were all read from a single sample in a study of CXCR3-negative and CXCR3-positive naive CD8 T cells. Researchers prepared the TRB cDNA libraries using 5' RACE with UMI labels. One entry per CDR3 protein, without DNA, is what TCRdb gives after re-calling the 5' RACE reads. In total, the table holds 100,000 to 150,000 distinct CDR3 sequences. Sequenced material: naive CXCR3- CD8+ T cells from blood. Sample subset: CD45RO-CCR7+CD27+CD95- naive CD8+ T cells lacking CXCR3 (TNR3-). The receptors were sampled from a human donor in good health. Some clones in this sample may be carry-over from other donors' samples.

This CDR3 reads CASSRTQADTQYF. The chain is built from TRBV23-1 and TRBJ2-3. TRBV23-1 is placed among ORFs of uncertain function. This CDR3 spans 13 amino acids.

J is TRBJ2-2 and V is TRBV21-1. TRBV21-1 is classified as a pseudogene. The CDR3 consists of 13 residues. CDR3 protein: CASSSSGTGELFF.

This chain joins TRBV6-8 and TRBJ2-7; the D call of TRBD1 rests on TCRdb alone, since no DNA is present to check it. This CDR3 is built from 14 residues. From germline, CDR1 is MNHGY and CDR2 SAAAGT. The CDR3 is CASNTGQDNYEQYF.

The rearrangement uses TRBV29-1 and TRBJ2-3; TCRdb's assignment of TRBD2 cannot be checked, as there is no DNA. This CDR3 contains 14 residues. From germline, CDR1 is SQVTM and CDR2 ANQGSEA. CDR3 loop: CSLSSGSSTDTQYF.

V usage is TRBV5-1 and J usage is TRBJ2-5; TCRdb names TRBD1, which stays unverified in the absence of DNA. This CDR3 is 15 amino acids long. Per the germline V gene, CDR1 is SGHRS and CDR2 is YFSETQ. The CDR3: CASSPGDRYQETQYF.

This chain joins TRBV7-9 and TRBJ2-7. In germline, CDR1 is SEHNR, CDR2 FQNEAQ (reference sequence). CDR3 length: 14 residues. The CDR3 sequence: CASSLDRRPYEQYF.

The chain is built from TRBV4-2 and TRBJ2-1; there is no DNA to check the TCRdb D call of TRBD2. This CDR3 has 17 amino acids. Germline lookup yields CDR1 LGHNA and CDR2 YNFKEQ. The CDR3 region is CASSHYLRGPGSQEQFF.

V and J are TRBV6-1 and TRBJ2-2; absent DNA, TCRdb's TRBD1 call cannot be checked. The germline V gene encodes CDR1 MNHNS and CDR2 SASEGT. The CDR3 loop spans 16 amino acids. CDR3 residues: CASSVLRTGDTGELFF.

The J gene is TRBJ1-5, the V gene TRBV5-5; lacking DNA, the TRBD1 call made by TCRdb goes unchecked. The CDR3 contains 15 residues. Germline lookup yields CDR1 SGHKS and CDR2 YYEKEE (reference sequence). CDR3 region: CASSFWDRSNQPQHF.